Below, 30 T cell receptor beta chains from the same sample are listed, as sequenced in a study of blood T cells in healthy people across ages. Sample-barcoded 5' priming and a J-beta primer mix drove a second PCR of roughly 6 to 12 cycles. Using its own MiXCR run on the 5' RACE reads, TCRdb lists one record per CDR3 protein. This sample yields around 710,000 distinct CDR3 sequences, of which approximately 43% are seen a single time; 20% to 25% belongs to the top ten. The sample comprised blood. The receptors shown here come from a woman between 55 and 75 years old in good health.

The chain joins TRBV6-4 to TRBJ2-3; TRBD2 matches 12 bases. The germline CDR1 and CDR2 sequences are MRHNA and SNTAGT. This CDR3 contains 17 residues. J lost 2 bases, V lost 6 bases, and 9 bases had no gene match. In DNA form, the CDR3 reads TGTGCCAGCAGCCCGCCCCGGACTAGCGGGGCCACAGATACGCAGTATTTT. It translates to CASSPPRTSGATDTQYF.

This chain joins TRBV9 and TRBJ2-1; 9 nucleotides align to TRBD1. The J segment lost 4 bases and the V segment lost 3 bases, leaving 11 bases of the junction unmatched. Germline values: CDR1 SGDLS, CDR2 YYNGEE. This CDR3 has 17 residues. CDR3 amino acids: CASSEGSGTGRYNEQFF. CDR3 in DNA: TGTGCCAGCAGCGAGGGTTCGGGGACAGGGAGATACAATGAGCAGTTCTTC.

V usage is TRBV20-1 and J usage is TRBJ2-7; 11 nucleotides align to TRBD2. The length of the CDR3 is 14 residues. The V segment lost 5 bases and the J segment 4 bases; nucleotides outside the gene matches: 7. Germline V lookup: CDR1 DFQATT, CDR2 SNEGSKA (reference sequence). The CDR3 spells CSAYPSGRPYEQYF. In DNA, the CDR3 is TGCAGTGCTTACCCTAGCGGGAGGCCATACGAGCAGTACTTC.

This clonotype was counted only a few times. The V gene is TRBV4-2, the J gene TRBJ2-1; 9 bases match TRBD2. The ends lost 5 bases at V and 7 bases at J; junction bases unmatched: 0. Per germline, CDR1 LGHNA and CDR2 YNFKEQ. CDR3 length: 12 amino acids. The CDR3 DNA is TGTGCCAGCAGCGGACTAGCGAATGAGCAGTTCTTC. It is translated as CASSGLANEQFF.

Details on this clonotype: A much larger clone lies one base from this, so it may be a read error. The chain employs TRBV20-1 and TRBJ2-5; D is unclear. The CDR3 totals 12 residues. The germline gives CDR1 DFQATT, CDR2 SNEGSKA (reference sequence). The CDR3, as DNA: TGCAGTGCTAGAGGAAACCAAGAGGCCCAGTACTTC. Residues: CSARGNQEAQYF.

The chain employs TRBV7-2 and TRBJ1-1, with a possible D match to TRBD1 (6 bases). The CDR3 sequence is 14 residues long. The V gene's germline CDR1 is SGHTA and CDR2 FQGNSA. The V end was cut by 1 base, the J end by 3 bases, with 9 bases between. CDR3 residues: CASSLDGGDTEAFF. CDR3 nucleotides: TGTGCCAGCAGCTTAGACGGGGGCGACACTGAAGCTTTCTTT.

In its sample, this clonotype was seen a few times. This chain joins TRBV20-1 and TRBJ1-6; weak D call: TRBD1 (6 bases). CDR1 DFQATT and CDR2 SNEGSKA come from the germline V gene (reference sequence). Trimming took off 0 bases at V and 8 bases at J, with 17 bases between the two ends. CDR3 length: 16 amino acids. For the CDR3, the DNA is TGCAGTGCTAGAGATCTTAGGGGGGTATTGGATTCACCCCTCCACTTT. Amino acid sequence: CSARDLRGVLDSPLHF.

The J gene is TRBJ1-1, the V gene TRBV20-1; D possibly corresponds to TRBD1 (5 bases). Germline loops: CDR1 DFQATT, CDR2 SNEGSKA (reference sequence). CDR3 length: 12 amino acids. Trimming cost V 3 bases and J 6 bases, with 11 bases left between them. DNA of the CDR3: TGCAGTGCTAGCCCCGGGGCGGCTGAAGCTTTCTTT. It encodes CSASPGAAEAFF.

The chain joins TRBV11-2 to TRBJ2-5; D ambiguous. Looked up from germline, CDR1 is SGHAT and CDR2 is FQNNGV. There are 13 residues in the CDR3. The V gene lost 3 bases and the J gene lost 2 bases, with 7 bases spanning the gap. The CDR3 is CASSLESQETQYF. The CDR3 DNA follows: TGTGCCAGCAGCTTGGAATCTCAAGAGACCCAGTACTTC.

In its sample, this clonotype was seen a few times. The gene calls are TRBV20-1 and TRBJ2-1; D gene unclear. Germline V gives CDR1 DFQATT, CDR2 SNEGSKA (reference sequence). The CDR3 spans 17 residues. The V and J ends lost 2 bases and 0 bases respectively, with 17 bases between them. The CDR3 sequence: CSARPPGRAISYNEQFF. The CDR3 region has the DNA TGCAGTGCTAGACCCCCCGGTCGGGCTATCTCCTACAATGAGCAGTTCTTC.

This clonotype was seen just once. The V gene is TRBV29-1, the J gene TRBJ2-4, with unresolved D. The DNA end is a closer match to TRBJ2-7, so the J assignment may be wrong. The CDR3 is 14 residues long. Germline V gives CDR1 SQVTM, CDR2 ANQGSEA. This CDR3 is CSVEGVADGYEQYF. CDR3 DNA sequence: TGCAGCGTTGAAGGGGTGGCAGACGGGTACGAGCAGTACTTC.

This chain joins TRBV10-3 and TRBJ2-3; D not resolved. This CDR3 has 13 residues. Trimming took off 2 bases at V and 2 bases at J, with 5 bases between the two ends. From germline, CDR1 is ENHRY and CDR2 SYGVKD. The CDR3 protein is CAISEPATDTQYF. In DNA, the CDR3 is TGTGCCATCAGTGAGCCGGCCACAGATACGCAGTATTTT.

The chain is built from TRBV30 and TRBJ2-7, with a weak D call TRBD1 (6 bases). In germline, CDR1 is GTSNPN, CDR2 SVGIG (reference sequence). Trimming took 4 bases from V and 6 from J, leaving 10 bases between them. The CDR3 contains 11 residues. CDR3 in amino acids: CAWTQGVEQYF. CDR3 coding DNA: TGTGCCTGGACACAGGGTGTCGAGCAGTACTTC.

A few counts support this clonotype. The gene calls are TRBV25-1 and TRBJ1-4, with TRBD1 as a possible D gene (5 bases). V was clipped by 3 bases and J by 5 bases, with 13 bases between them. The germline CDR1 and CDR2 sequences are MGHDK and SYGVNS. This CDR3 has 15 amino acids. CDR3 protein: CASSDPGGTNEKLFF. In DNA form, the CDR3 reads TGTGCCAGCAGTGACCCGGGGGGGACGAATGAAAAACTGTTTTTT.

The gene calls are TRBV6-2 or TRBV6-3 and TRBJ2-3, with TRBD1 identical over 10 bases. Germline CDR1 and CDR2: MNHEY and SVGEGT. V dropped 6 bases and J dropped 2; count of bases not matched to a gene: 5. CDR3 length: 15 amino acids. The CDR3 DNA is TGTGCCAGCAGGAAGACAGGGGGCAACACAGATACGCAGTATTTT. Amino acid sequence: CASRKTGGNTDTQYF.

J is TRBJ2-5 and V is TRBV2, with D possibly matching TRBD1 (5 bases). V was cut by 8 bases and J by 3 bases, with 10 bases left in between. CDR1 is SNHLY, CDR2 FYNNEI, per germline. The CDR3 loop spans 12 amino acids. DNA for the CDR3: TGTGCCAGCGTGGCCAGGGAAGAGACCCAGTACTTC. It codes for CASVAREETQYF.

The chain combines TRBV6-5 with TRBJ2-7, with 10 bases identical to TRBD2. Germline-derived CDR1 and CDR2 are MNHEY and SVGAGI. The CDR3 loop spans 14 amino acids. Trimming took 6 bases from V and 5 from J; bases not matched to a gene: 7. CDR3 sequence reads: CASSQAGGADEQYF. CDR3 in DNA: TGTGCCAGCAGCCAAGCGGGGGGGGCGGACGAGCAGTACTTC.

The J gene is TRBJ2-1, the V gene TRBV29-1; 9 bases match TRBD1. The DNA end is a closer match to TRBJ2-7, so the J assignment may be wrong. Germline assignment: CDR1 SQVTM and CDR2 ANQGSEA. This CDR3 has 14 residues. CDR3 region: CSVGSGTGFREQYF. CDR3 DNA sequence: TGCAGCGTTGGTTCCGGGACAGGGTTTCGCGAGCAGTACTTC.

This clonotype was recorded many times. The chain links TRBV7-2 to TRBJ1-5, with 7 bases fitting TRBD1. The CDR3 is 15 residues long. The germline CDR1 and CDR2 sequences are SGHTA and FQGNSA. V lost 5 bases, J lost 7 bases, and 11 bases stayed unmatched. The CDR3 region is CASSPGQVGGQPQHF. Written as DNA, the CDR3 is TGTGCCAGCAGCCCCGGACAGGTCGGGGGGCAGCCCCAGCATTTT.

A word on this clonotype: One end of the junction varies from germline; a read error may be responsible. The chain has TRBV3-1 and TRBJ1-1, with no clear D. CDR3 size: 14 residues. Germline loops: CDR1 LGHDT, CDR2 YNNKEL (reference sequence). CDR3 sequence reads: CASSAREGNTGAFF. DNA of the CDR3: TGTGCCAGCAGCGCCCGGGAAGGAAACACTGGAGCTTTCTTT.

V and J are TRBV2 and TRBJ2-7; perhaps TRBD1 as D (6 bases). Trimming pared 5 bases from V and 12 bases from J, leaving 14 bases between. CDR1 is SNHLY, CDR2 FYNNEI, per germline. The CDR3 extends over 11 amino acids. The CDR3 nucleotides are TGTGCCAGCAGTACCGGGACAAAGCCGTACTTC. It encodes CASSTGTKPYF.

The table lists this clonotype with a few counts. The chain joins TRBV20-1 to TRBJ2-1; D may be TRBD1 or TRBD2 (5 bases each). Trimming left V 5 bases short and J 2 bases short, with 16 bases between. Germline values: CDR1 DFQATT, CDR2 SNEGSKA (reference sequence). The CDR3 extends over 15 amino acids. CDR3 DNA: TGCAGTGCTGTCCAACTAGAGGGGCCCTACAATGAGCAGTTCTTC. Protein: CSAVQLEGPYNEQFF.

This rearrangement joins TRBV4-3 to TRBJ2-1, with a weak D call TRBD2 (7 bases). V lost 2 bases and J lost 2, with 13 bases in between. Germline values: CDR1 LGHNA, CDR2 YSLEER. This CDR3 region has 16 residues. CDR3 sequence: CASSQQSGDTYNEQFF. DNA of the CDR3: TGCGCCAGCAGCCAACAAAGCGGGGACACCTACAATGAGCAGTTCTTC.

The V call is TRBV7-2, the J call TRBJ2-7, with TRBD2 identical over 7 bases. The better agreement between TRBJ2-5 and the DNA end casts doubt on the J call. CDR3 length: 14 residues. CDR1 is SGHTA, CDR2 FQGNSA, per germline. CDR3 in amino acids: CASSLGPPGGTQYF. CDR3 in DNA: TGTGCCAGCAGCTTAGGCCCCCCGGGGGGGACCCAGTACTTC.

The V and J genes are TRBV10-3 and TRBJ2-1, with TRBD1 matching 12 bases. Trimming cost V 6 bases and J 3 bases; bases outside gene matches: 12. The CDR3 runs 18 residues. Germline V gene data show CDR1 as ENHRY and CDR2 as SYGVKD. The CDR3 is CAIRPGQGALEDYNEQFF. The CDR3, as DNA: TGTGCCATCAGGCCGGGACAGGGGGCCTTAGAAGACTACAATGAGCAGTTCTTC.

The rearrangement uses TRBV20-1 and TRBJ1-5, with TRBD1 as a possible D gene (5 bases). The V gene's germline CDR1 is DFQATT and CDR2 SNEGSKA (reference sequence). The CDR3 loop spans 13 amino acids. Trimming left V 6 bases short and J 3 bases short, with 12 bases between. The CDR3 loop reads CSATGTVNQPQHF. CDR3 bases: TGCAGTGCCACCGGGACGGTCAATCAGCCCCAGCATTTT.

The chain carries TRBV7-9 and TRBJ2-5, with 10 bases that match TRBD1. With V trimmed by 3 bases and J by 9 bases, 10 bases remained unmatched. Germline lookup yields CDR1 SEHNR and CDR2 FQNEAQ (reference sequence). This CDR3 spans 15 amino acids. The chain's CDR3 is CASSFRDRGREAQYF. CDR3 in DNA: TGTGCCAGCAGCTTCCGGGACAGGGGACGGGAGGCCCAGTACTTC.

The J gene is TRBJ2-1, the V gene TRBV5-1, with 14 bases lining up with TRBD2. CDR1 SGHRS and CDR2 YFSETQ come from the germline V gene. V was pared by 4 bases and J by 8 bases, with 11 bases of the junction left unmatched. This CDR3 has 17 residues. The CDR3 spells CASSGGRTGLAGDEQFF. The CDR3 bases are TGCGCCAGCAGCGGGGGGAGAACGGGACTAGCGGGAGATGAGCAGTTCTTC.

In its sample, this clonotype was seen many times. This chain links TRBV6-2 or TRBV6-3 with TRBJ2-4, with a tentative D call TRBD1 (7 bases). The germline V and J ends were trimmed by 5 bases and 6 bases, with 14 bases remaining between them. The germline CDR1 and CDR2 sequences are MNHEY and SVGEGT. The CDR3 consists of 14 residues. CDR3 nucleotide sequence: TGTGCCAGCAGTCCCCAGGGGGGTAGAAACATTCAGTACTTC. Amino acid sequence: CASSPQGGRNIQYF.

The chain couples TRBV9 to TRBJ2-1; 10 bases are a match to TRBD2. Germline assignment: CDR1 SGDLS and CDR2 YYNGEE. This CDR3 region has 16 residues. Unmatched junction bases numbered 10, after V lost 1 base and J lost 9 bases. The CDR3 sequence is CASSVSASGSPGEQFF. The DNA of the CDR3 is TGTGCCAGCAGCGTAAGCGCTAGCGGGAGTCCCGGTGAGCAGTTCTTC.